This TCR beta chain is drawn from a study of blood T cell repertoires in COVID-19. Study as a whole: T cells, B-cell-depleted T cells, or PBMCs supplied cDNA or gDNA.

CDR1 and CDR2 (germline): SNHLY, FYNNEI. The germline V and J ends were trimmed by 5 bases and 6 bases, with 9 bases remaining between them. The CDR3 runs to 12 residues. The cohort comprised adults aged about 18 to 100 years residing in under 25 US areas. The study assigned cohorts using participant-reported clinical history. In the original workflow: Using reference gene primer amplification, nucleated cell counts were estimated. The method was immunoSEQ multiplex PCR; TCRdb's version includes in-frame clones alone and lacks a portion of them. V and J calls and clone size are given by that table; D and trimming were obtained from the DNA. The table includes roughly 240,000 clones, 70% to 90% detected once.

This chain links TRBV2 with TRBJ2-3; D is unresolved. Specimen: PBMCs or T cells enriched from blood (not recorded which). The sequence was obtained from a middle-aged woman with acute COVID-19. The CDR3: CASSFSSDTQYF. CDR3 nucleotides: TGTGCCAGCAGTTTCTCGAGTGATACGCAGTATTTT.